Below are 7 T cell receptor beta chains sequenced from a single sample in a study of T cells in Graves' hyperthyroidism and ophthalmopathy. Amplified TCR beta CDR3 regions came from RNA transcripts. First-round RT-PCR targeting the TCR CDR3 was performed with the HTBI primer set. TCRdb fed the multiplex PCR reads into MiXCR, producing one record per CDR3 protein. The sample has approximately 400,000 distinct CDR3 sequences, approximately 15% seen once. Specimen: blood. These receptors were collected from a man aged 25-45 years with Graves' hyperthyroidism that later progressed to Graves' ophthalmopathy.

This clonotype came up many times. The V call is TRBV9, the J call TRBJ1-6; unclear D gene. The CDR3 runs 16 residues. The V end lost 3 bases, the J end lost 10 bases, and 20 bases lay between the germline ends. Germline loops: CDR1 SGDLS, CDR2 YYNGEE. The CDR3 coding sequence is TGTGCCAGCAGCGCCGGACTTTCAATCTCCGACTCACCCCTCCACTTT. Translated, it gives CASSAGLSISDSPLHF.

This clonotype turned up a few times. V usage is TRBV10-3 and J usage is TRBJ2-1, with 8 bases matching TRBD1. Germline V gene lookup returns CDR1 ENHRY and CDR2 SYGVKD. This CDR3 has 16 residues. Germline trimming cut 3 bases from V and 1 base from J; bases unmatched to any gene: 5. The CDR3 protein is CAISDPDRGSYNEQFF. The CDR3 DNA sequence: TGTGCCATCAGTGACCCCGACAGGGGTTCCTACAATGAGCAGTTCTTC.

At least ten counts were recorded for this clonotype. V usage is TRBV6-1 and J usage is TRBJ2-3; 12 nucleotides line up with TRBD1. CDR3 length: 18 amino acids. Germline V gene data show CDR1 as MNHNS and CDR2 as SASEGT. V shed 6 bases and J 3 bases; nucleotides not matched to a gene: 13. As DNA, the CDR3 is TGTGCCAGCAGACCGCCCAGGGGGGGACAGGGGGCTACAGATACGCAGTATTTT. Its translation is CASRPPRGGQGATDTQYF.

The chain uses TRBV30 and TRBJ1-1; no clear D gene. The CDR3 spans 13 residues. With 4 bases removed from V and 1 base from J, the gap between germline ends came to 10 bases. Germline V lookup: CDR1 GTSNPN, CDR2 SVGIG (reference sequence). The CDR3 region is CAWTGRANTEAFF. The CDR3 coding sequence is TGTGCCTGGACTGGGAGGGCGAACACTGAAGCTTTCTTT.

Ten or more counts support this clonotype. The chain combines TRBV2 with TRBJ2-1; 12 nucleotides align to TRBD2. There are 18 residues in the CDR3. The germline V gene encodes CDR1 SNHLY and CDR2 FYNNEI. J lost 0 bases, V lost 7 bases, and 10 bases had no gene match. The CDR3 region has the DNA TGTGCCAGCAACACACTAGCGGGGGGCTCAAGCTCCTACAATGAGCAGTTCTTC. Its translation is CASNTLAGGSSSYNEQFF.

This clonotype was picked up many times. V is TRBV10-3 and J is TRBJ2-2; D remains ambiguous. Germline loops: CDR1 ENHRY, CDR2 SYGVKD. With 10 bases removed from V and 1 base from J, the gap between germline ends came to 13 bases. CDR3 length: 14 residues. The CDR3 spells CATRMDGNTGELFF. The CDR3 DNA reads as TGTGCCACAAGGATGGACGGGAACACCGGGGAGCTGTTTTTT.

This clonotype appeared many times. CDR3 amino acids: CASSDLRGQNYGYTF. The CDR3 coding sequence is TGTGCCAGCAGTGACCTACGGGGACAGAACTATGGCTACACCTTC. This chain joins TRBV2 and TRBJ1-2; 7 nucleotides agree with TRBD1. The CDR3 has 15 residues. From germline, CDR1 is SNHLY and CDR2 FYNNEI. V lost 3 bases, J lost 2 bases, and 6 bases stayed unmatched.